The next 2 T cell receptor beta chains were all read from a single sample in a study of blood T cell repertoires in COVID-19 (dated by TCRdb to the early 2020s). The protocol used for the library was the immunoSEQ multiplex PCR assay. In its TCRdb copy, this immuneACCESS table keeps in-frame sequences only and misses some clones. Where compared with another copy, unresolved V genes explain less than half of these, and the others have no known cause. Across this sample there are 250,000 to 350,000 clones, with around nine tenths seen only once. Clones ranked in the top ten supply 11% of the sample. Sequencing was carried out using peripheral blood. The source of these receptors is a woman under 40 with COVID-19, enrolled during active disease.

This chain connects TRBV29-1 to TRBJ2-1, with 7 bases fitting TRBD2. V shed 7 bases and J 9 bases; nucleotides not matched to a gene: 18. Germline lookup yields CDR1 SQVTM and CDR2 ANQGSEA. This CDR3 contains 15 residues. CDR3 in amino acids: CSGGVGGRGGGEQFF. CDR3 in DNA: TGCAGCGGGGGGGTTGGCGGGAGAGGAGGAGGTGAGCAGTTCTTC.

The chain employs TRBV28 and TRBJ1-4; possible D gene TRBD1, 5 bases. Per germline, CDR1 MDHEN and CDR2 SYDVKM. This CDR3 has 17 amino acids. Trimming took 0 bases from V and 6 from J, leaving 17 bases between them. Written as DNA, the CDR3 is TGTGCCAGCAGTTTATGGGTGTCAGGGCGATGGGATGAAAAACTGTTTTTT. Its protein product is CASSLWVSGRWDEKLFF.